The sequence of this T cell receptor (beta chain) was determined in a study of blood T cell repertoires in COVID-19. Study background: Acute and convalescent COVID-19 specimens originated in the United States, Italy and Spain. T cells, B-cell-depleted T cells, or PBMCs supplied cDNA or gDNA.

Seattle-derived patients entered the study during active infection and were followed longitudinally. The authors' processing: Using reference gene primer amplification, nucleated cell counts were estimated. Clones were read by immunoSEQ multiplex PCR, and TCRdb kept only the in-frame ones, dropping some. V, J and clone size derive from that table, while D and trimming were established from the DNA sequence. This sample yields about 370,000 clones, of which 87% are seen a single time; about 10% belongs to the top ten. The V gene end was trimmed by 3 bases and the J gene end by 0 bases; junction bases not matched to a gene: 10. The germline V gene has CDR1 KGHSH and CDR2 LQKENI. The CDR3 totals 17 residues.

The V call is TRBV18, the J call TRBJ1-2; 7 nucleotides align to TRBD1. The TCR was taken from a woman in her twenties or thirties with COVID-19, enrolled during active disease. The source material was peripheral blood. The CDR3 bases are TGTGCCAGCTCACCCTTCACAGGGGAGATTTCTAACTATGGCTACACCTTC. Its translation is CASSPFTGEISNYGYTF.